This T cell receptor beta chain is from a study of blood T cell repertoires in COVID-19. As for the study in general: PBMCs, B-cell-depleted T cells, or T cells provided the cDNA or gDNA that made up the material.

As originally analysed: Amplification of reference gene primers provided the estimated nucleated cell counts. The table came from immunoSEQ multiplex PCR; TCRdb's copy has only in-frame clones and leaves some out. D and trimming were read from the DNA, whereas the V and J calls and clone size are those reported in that table. The repertoire includes 70,000 to 85,000 clones, approximately 90% of them detected once, and roughly 5% sits in the top ten. The CDR3 sequence is 15 residues long. The germline CDR1 and CDR2 sequences are SGHTA and FQGNSA. The trim removed 4 bases at V and 4 bases at J, leaving 4 bases unmatched.

V and J are TRBV7-2 and TRBJ2-1, with 10 bases fitting TRBD1. The sample consisted of peripheral blood. The receptor was derived from a woman aged 60 to 75 with active COVID-19. The CDR3 spells CASSYGQGEYNEQFF. The CDR3 DNA sequence: TGTGCCAGCAGCTACGGACAGGGGGAATACAATGAGCAGTTCTTC.